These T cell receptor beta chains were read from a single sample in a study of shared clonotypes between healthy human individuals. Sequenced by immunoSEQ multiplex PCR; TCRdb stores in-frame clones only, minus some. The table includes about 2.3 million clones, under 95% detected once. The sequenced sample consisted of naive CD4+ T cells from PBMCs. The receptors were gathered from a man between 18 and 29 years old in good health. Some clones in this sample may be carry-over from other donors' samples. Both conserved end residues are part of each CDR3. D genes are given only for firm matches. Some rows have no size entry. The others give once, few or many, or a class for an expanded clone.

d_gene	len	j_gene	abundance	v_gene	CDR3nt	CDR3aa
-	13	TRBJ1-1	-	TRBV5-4	TGTGCCAGCAGCTTGGCCGCTGGGGACGTGGCTTTCTTT	CASSLAAGDVAFF
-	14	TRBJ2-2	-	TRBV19	TGTGCCAGTAGTAACGGACTTGGGTGGGGGGAGCTGTTTTTT	CASSNGLGWGELFF
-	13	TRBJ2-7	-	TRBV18	TGTGCCAGCTCAGAGACTAATAGATACGAGCAGTACTTC	CASSETNRYEQYF
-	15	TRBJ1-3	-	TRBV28	TGTGCCAGCAGTTTATTGCGGGGACTTGGAAACACCATATATTTT	CASSLLRGLGNTIYF
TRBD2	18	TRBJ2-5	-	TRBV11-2	TGTGCCAGCAGCTTCGGGACTAGCGGGAGTGTTTACGGGGAGACCCAGTACTTC	CASSFGTSGSVYGETQYF
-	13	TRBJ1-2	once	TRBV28	TGTGCCAGTAAGTCCCCCGGACAAGGAGGCTACACCTTC	CASKSPGQGGYTF
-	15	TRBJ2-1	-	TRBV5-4	TGTGCCAGCAGCTTGAGGAGTATTTGGGGGTCGGAGCAGTTCTTC	CASSLRSIWGSEQFF
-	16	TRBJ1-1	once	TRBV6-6	TGTGCCAGCATTTACGAGCGTCGGGGGGCCAGGACTGAAGCTTTCTTT	CASIYERRGARTEAFF
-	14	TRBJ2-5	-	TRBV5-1	TGCGCCAGCAGCGTCAGAGGACAGCAAGAGACCCAGTACTTC	CASSVRGQQETQYF
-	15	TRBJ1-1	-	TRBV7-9	TGTGCCAGCAGCAAACTAAAAAAGGAGAACACTGAAGCTTTCTTT	CASSKLKKENTEAFF
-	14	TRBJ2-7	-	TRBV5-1	TGCGCCAGCAGCCCCGGGACTCACGGGGCCGAGCAGTACTTC	CASSPGTHGAEQYF
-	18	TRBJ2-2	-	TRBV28	TGTGCCAGCAGTTTATCCTTTTGGGGGGCGCGGAGCACCGGGGAGCTGTTTTTT	CASSLSFWGARSTGELFF
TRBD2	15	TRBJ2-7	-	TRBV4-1	TGCGCCAGCAGCCAGCCTACTAGCGGCGCCTACGAGCAGTACTTC	CASSQPTSGAYEQYF
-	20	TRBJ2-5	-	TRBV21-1	TGTGCCAGCCCACCCCTAGGGGGTGCCCCAGTCCAATGGGACGGAGAGACCCAGTACTTC	CASPPLGGAPVQWDGETQYF
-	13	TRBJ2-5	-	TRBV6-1	TGTGCCAGCAGTGGGGGCTTAGTAGAGACCCAGTACTTC	CASSGGLVETQYF
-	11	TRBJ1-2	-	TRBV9	TGTGCCAGCGGAGCAGACTATGGCTACACCTTC	CASGADYGYTF
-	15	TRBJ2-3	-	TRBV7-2	TGTGCCAGCAGCTTAGCGGCGGGAACCACAGATACGCAGTATTTT	CASSLAAGTTDTQYF
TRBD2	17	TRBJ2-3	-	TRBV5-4	TGTGCCAGCAGCCCCCGACTAGCGGGGGGACGCACAGATACGCAGTATTTT	CASSPRLAGGRTDTQYF
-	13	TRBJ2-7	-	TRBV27	TGTGCCAGCAGTTTATTTGGGCCCTACGAGCAGTACTTC	CASSLFGPYEQYF